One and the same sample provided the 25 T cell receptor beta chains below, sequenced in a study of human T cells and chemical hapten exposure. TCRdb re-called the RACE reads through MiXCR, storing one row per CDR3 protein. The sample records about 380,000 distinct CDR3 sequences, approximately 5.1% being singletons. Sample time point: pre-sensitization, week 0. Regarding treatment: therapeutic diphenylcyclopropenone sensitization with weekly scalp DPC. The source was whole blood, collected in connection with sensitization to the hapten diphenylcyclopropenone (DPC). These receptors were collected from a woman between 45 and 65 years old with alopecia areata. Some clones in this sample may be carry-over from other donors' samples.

For the CDR3, the DNA is TGCAGTGCCCCAGGCGGGGGCGCGAAGACTGAAGCTTTCTTT. Translated, it gives CSAPGGGAKTEAFF. This rearrangement joins TRBV20-1 to TRBJ1-1, with a tentative D call TRBD1 (6 bases). The V and J ends lost 6 bases and 5 bases respectively, with 19 bases between them. The germline CDR1 and CDR2 sequences are DFQATT and SNEGSKA (reference sequence). This CDR3 region has 14 residues.

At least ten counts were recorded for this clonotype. The CDR3 is CASSQTGGLLNTEAFF. The CDR3 region has the DNA TGTGCCAGCAGCCAAACAGGGGGCCTCCTAAACACTGAAGCTTTCTTT. The gene calls are TRBV14 and TRBJ1-1; 9 positions agree with TRBD1. The junction had 6 bases not matched to a gene; V was cut back by 2 bases and J by 2 bases. Germline-derived CDR1 and CDR2 are SGHDN and FVKESK. The CDR3 sequence is 16 residues long. Filled out from reference TRBV14 and TRBJ1-1, the complete variable domain reads EAGVTQFPSHSVIEKGQTVTLRCDPISGHDNLYWYRRVMGKEIKFLLHFVKESKQDESGMPNNRFLAERTGGTYSTLKVQPAELEDSGVYFCASSQTGGLLNTEAFFGQGTRLTVV.

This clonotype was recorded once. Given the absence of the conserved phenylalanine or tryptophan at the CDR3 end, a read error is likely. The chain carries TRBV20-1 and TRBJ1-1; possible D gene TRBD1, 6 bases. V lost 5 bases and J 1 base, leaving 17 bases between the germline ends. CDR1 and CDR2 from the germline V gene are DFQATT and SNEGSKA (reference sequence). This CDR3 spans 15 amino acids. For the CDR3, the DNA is TGCAGTGCTCCCAGCTATATACAGGGGAACACTGAAGCTTTCTTA. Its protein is CSAPSYIQGNTEAFL.

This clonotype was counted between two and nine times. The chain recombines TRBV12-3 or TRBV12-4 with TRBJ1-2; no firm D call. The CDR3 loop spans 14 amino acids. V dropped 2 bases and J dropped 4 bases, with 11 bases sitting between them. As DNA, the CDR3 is TGTGCCAGCAGTTTAAATGATAGGGCCTATGGCTACACCTTC. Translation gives CASSLNDRAYGYTF.

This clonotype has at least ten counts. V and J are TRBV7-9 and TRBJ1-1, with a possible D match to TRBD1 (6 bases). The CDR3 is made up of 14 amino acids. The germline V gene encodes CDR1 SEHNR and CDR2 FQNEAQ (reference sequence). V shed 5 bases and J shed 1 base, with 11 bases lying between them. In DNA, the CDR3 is TGTGCCAGCAGCCAAAGGGACAAGAACACTGAAGCTTTCTTT. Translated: CASSQRDKNTEAFF.

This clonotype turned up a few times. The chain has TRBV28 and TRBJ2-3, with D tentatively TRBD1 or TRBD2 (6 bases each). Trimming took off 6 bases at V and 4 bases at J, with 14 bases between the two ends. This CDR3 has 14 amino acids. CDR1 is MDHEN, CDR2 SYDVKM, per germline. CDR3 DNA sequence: TGTGCCAGCAGGCCACCGAGGGGGGCAGATACGCAGTATTTT. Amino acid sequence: CASRPPRGADTQYF.

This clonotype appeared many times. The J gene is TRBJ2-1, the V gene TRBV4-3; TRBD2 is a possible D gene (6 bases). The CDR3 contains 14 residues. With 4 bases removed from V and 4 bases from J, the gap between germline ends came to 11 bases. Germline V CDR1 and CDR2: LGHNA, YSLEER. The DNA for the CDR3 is TGCGCCAGCAGCCTAGCACTAGCTTACAATGAGCAGTTCTTC. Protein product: CASSLALAYNEQFF.

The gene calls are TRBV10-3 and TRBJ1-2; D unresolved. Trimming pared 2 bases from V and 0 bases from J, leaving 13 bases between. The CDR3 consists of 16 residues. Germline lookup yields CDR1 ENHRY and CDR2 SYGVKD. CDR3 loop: CAISEPLKNPNYGYTF. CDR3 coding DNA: TGTGCCATCAGTGAGCCCTTAAAGAACCCTAACTATGGCTACACCTTC.

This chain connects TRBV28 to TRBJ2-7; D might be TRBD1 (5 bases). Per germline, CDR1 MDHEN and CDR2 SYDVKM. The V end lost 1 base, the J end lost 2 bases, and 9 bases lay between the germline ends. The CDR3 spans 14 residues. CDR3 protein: CASSLSDSTYEQYF. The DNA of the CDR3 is TGTGCCAGCAGTTTATCAGACAGTACCTACGAGCAGTACTTC. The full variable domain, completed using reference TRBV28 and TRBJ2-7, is DVKVTQSSRYLVKRTGEKVFLECVQDMDHENMFWYRQDPGLGLRLIYFSYDVKMKEKGDIPEGYSVSREKKERFSLILESASTNQTSMYLCASSLSDSTYEQYFGPGTRLTVT.

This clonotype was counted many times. DNA for the CDR3: TGTGCCAGCAGTGAAGTCGTCGGCCCATTCCCTACCGAGCAGTACTTC. It is translated as CASSEVVGPFPTEQYF. The chain combines TRBV6-1 with TRBJ2-7; D is ambiguous. This CDR3 is 16 amino acids long. V was trimmed by 1 base and J by 6 bases, leaving 19 bases between them. Germline V CDR1 and CDR2: MNHNS, SASEGT.

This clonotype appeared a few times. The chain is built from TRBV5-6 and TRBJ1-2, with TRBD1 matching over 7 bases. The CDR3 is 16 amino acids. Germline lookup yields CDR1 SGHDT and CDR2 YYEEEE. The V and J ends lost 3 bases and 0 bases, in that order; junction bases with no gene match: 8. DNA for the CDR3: TGTGCCAGCAGCTCTAAGAGGACAGGAACTAACTATGGCTACACCTTC. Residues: CASSSKRTGTNYGYTF.

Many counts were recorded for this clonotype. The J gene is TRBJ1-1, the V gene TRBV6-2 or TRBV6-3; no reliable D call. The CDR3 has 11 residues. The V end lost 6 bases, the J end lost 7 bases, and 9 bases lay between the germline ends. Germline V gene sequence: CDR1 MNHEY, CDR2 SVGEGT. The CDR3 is CASSQYVEAFF. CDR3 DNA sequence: TGTGCCAGCAGCCAGTACGTTGAAGCTTTCTTT.

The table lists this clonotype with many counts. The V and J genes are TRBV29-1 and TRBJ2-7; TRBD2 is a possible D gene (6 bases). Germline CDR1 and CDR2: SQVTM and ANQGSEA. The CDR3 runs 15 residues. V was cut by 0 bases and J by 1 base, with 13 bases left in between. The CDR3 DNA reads TGCAGCGTTGAAGATCCCGGGACTTCTTCCTACGAGCAGTACTTC. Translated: CSVEDPGTSSYEQYF.

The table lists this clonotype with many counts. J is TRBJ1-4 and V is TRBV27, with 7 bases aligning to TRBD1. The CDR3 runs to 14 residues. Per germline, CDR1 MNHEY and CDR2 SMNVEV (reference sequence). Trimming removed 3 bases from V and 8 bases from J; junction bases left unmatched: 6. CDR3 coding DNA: TGTGCCAGCAGTTTGGAGGGGGCGAGGGAAAAACTGTTTTTT. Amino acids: CASSLEGAREKLFF.

CDR3 nucleotide sequence: TGCAGTGCTAGTTACCAGGGATCTAACACTGAAGCTTTCTTT. It is translated as CSASYQGSNTEAFF. The rearrangement joins TRBV20-1 to TRBJ1-1; D perhaps matches TRBD1 (5 bases). The germline V gene has CDR1 DFQATT and CDR2 SNEGSKA (reference sequence). With 3 bases removed from V and 2 bases from J, the gap between germline ends came to 13 bases. This CDR3 is built from 14 residues.

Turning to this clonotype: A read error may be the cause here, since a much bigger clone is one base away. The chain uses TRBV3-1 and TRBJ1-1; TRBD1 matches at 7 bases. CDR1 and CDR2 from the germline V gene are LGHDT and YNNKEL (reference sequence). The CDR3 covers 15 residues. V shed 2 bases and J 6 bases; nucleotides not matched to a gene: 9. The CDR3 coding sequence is TGTGCCAGCAGCCAATTCCCGGGACAGTGGGCTGAAGCTTTCTTT. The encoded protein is CASSQFPGQWAEAFF.

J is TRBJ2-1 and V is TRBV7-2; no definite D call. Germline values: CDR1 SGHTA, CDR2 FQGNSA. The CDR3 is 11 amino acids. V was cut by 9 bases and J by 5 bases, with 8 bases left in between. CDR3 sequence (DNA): TGTGCCAGTCGGTTCCACAATGAGCAGTTCTTC. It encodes CASRFHNEQFF.

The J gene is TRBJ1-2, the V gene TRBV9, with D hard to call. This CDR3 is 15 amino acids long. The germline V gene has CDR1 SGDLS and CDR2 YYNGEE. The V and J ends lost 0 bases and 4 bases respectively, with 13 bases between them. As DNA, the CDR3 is TGTGCCAGCAGCGTAGGGGGAGGGAAACTCTATGGCTACACCTTC. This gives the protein CASSVGGGKLYGYTF.

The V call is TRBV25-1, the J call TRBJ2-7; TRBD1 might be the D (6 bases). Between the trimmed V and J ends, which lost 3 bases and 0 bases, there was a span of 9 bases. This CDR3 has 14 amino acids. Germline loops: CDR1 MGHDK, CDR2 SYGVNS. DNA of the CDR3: TGTGCCAGCAGTGATCAGGGGCTCTCCTACGAGCAGTACTTC. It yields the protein CASSDQGLSYEQYF.

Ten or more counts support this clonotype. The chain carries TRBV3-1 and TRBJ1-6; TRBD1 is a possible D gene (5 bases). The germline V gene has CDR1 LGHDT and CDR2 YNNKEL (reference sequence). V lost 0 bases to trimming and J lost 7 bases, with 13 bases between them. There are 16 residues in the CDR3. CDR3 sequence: CASSQEMGRQNSPLHF. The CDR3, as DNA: TGTGCCAGCAGCCAAGAGATGGGGCGGCAGAATTCACCCCTCCACTTT.

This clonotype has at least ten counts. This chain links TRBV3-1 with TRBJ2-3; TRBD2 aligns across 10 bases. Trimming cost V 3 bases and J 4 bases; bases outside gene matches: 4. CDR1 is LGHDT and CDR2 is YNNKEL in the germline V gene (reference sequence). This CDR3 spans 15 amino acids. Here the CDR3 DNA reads TGTGCCAGCAGCCACCTAGCGGGAGTCCCAGATACGCAGTATTTT. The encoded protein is CASSHLAGVPDTQYF.

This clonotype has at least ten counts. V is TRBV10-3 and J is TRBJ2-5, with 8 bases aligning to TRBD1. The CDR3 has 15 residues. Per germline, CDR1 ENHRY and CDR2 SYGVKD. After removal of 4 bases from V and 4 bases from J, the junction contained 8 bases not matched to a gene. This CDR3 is CAISGLQGTGETQYF. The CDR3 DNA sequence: TGTGCCATCAGTGGCCTCCAGGGGACAGGAGAGACCCAGTACTTC.

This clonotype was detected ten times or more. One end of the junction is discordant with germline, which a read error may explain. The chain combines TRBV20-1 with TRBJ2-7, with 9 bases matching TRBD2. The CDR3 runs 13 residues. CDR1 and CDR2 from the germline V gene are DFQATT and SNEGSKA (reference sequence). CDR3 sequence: CSARGTSRYEQYF. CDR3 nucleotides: TGCAGTGCCAGAGGGACTAGCCGCTACGAGCAGTACTTC.

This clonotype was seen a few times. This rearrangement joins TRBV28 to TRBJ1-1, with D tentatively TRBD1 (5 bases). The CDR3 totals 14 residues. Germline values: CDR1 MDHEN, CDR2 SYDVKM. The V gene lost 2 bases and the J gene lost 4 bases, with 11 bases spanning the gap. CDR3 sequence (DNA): TGTGCCAGCAGTTTACGGGAGGGGCTCACTGAAGCTTTCTTT. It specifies CASSLREGLTEAFF.

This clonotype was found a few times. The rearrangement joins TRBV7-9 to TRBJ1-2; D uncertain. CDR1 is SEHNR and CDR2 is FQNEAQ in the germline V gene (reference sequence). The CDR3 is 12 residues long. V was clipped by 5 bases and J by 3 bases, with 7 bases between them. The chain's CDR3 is CASSALDYGYTF. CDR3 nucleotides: TGTGCCAGCAGCGCCCTAGACTATGGCTACACCTTC.